This T cell receptor (beta chain) is drawn from a study of blood T cell repertoires in COVID-19. About the research overall: Samples came from the United States, Italy and Spain, spanning acute and convalescent COVID-19.

Germline V lookup: CDR1 SGHTA, CDR2 FQGTGA. The junction had 3 bases not matched to a gene; V was cut back by 5 bases and J by 3 bases. This CDR3 has 14 residues. Here immunoSEQ multiplex PCR was the method, and the copy in TCRdb shows in-frame clones only, minus some. The sample holds just under 150,000 clones, around nine tenths seen once. This sequence was found in a woman aged 50 to 65 with active or convalescent COVID-19. The chain recombines TRBV7-3 with TRBJ2-3, with TRBD2 identical over 9 bases. Material: peripheral blood. Here the CDR3 reads CASSPGLATDTQYF. CDR3 DNA sequence: TGTGCCAGCAGCCCGGGACTAGCTACAGATACGCAGTATTTT.